These 13 T cell receptor beta chains came from one sample sequenced in a study of esophageal squamous cell carcinoma under preoperative chemotherapy. TCRdb re-analysed the PCR reads in MiXCR, keeping a single row per CDR3 protein. The sample records just over 30,000 distinct CDR3 sequences, about half being singletons. Time point here: before preoperative PTX-NDP chemotherapy. The biological material was taken from a patient given preoperative chemotherapy. The receptors were gathered from a human donor with esophageal squamous cell carcinoma. The donor label of this sample is uncertain.

V gene TRBV15 combines with J gene TRBJ2-5, with D perhaps given as TRBD1 or TRBD2 (6 bases each). Germline lookup yields CDR1 LNHNV and CDR2 YYDKDF (reference sequence). The V end was cut by 1 base, the J end by 11 bases, with 23 bases between. CDR3 length equals 16 residues. CDR3 nucleotides: TGTGCCACCAGCAGAGGAGGGGGGTCCTGGTACAATGAGCAGTACTTC. Protein: CATSRGGGSWYNEQYF.

Comment on this clonotype: Germline and junction disagree at one end, which may indicate a read error. The J gene is TRBJ2-3, the V gene TRBV7-2; D gene uncertain. The CDR3 runs to 15 residues. Germline V CDR1 and CDR2: SGHTA, FQGNSA. The CDR3 reads CASSLWVRAKNTQYF. In DNA form, the CDR3 reads TGTGCCAGCAGCTTATGGGTGCGAGCCAAAAATACGCAGTACTTT.

The V and J genes are TRBV6-1 and TRBJ2-1; TRBD2 is a possible D gene (5 bases). Germline V gene lookup returns CDR1 MNHNS and CDR2 SASEGT. V shed 6 bases and J shed 11 bases, with 23 bases lying between them. The CDR3 runs 15 residues. CDR3 nucleotide sequence: TGTGCCAGCAGCCAAAGGTCGGAGGCCCGAGCCAAGCAGTTCTTC. Translation gives CASSQRSEARAKQFF.

This clonotype was detected ten times or more. The chain links TRBV12-5 to TRBJ2-5, with D possibly called TRBD1 or TRBD2 (5 bases each). Germline V gene lookup returns CDR1 LGHNT and CDR2 FRNRAP. Between the trimmed V and J ends, which lost 7 bases and 11 bases, there was a span of 23 bases. The CDR3 spans 14 residues. CDR3 coding DNA: TGTGCTAGTGCCCTGTCCGGGACCCCTAAGGGGCAGTACTTC. Its protein is CASALSGTPKGQYF.

J is TRBJ2-5 and V is TRBV11-2, with 8 bases lining up with TRBD1. In germline, CDR1 is SGHAT, CDR2 FQNNGV. The V segment lost 3 bases and the J segment 11 bases; nucleotides outside the gene matches: 17. The CDR3 length is 16 residues. This CDR3 is CASSFQGASTFEQQYF. In nucleotides, the CDR3 is TGTGCCAGCAGCTTTCAGGGGGCCTCTACCTTTGAACAGCAGTACTTC. The full variable domain, completed using reference TRBV11-2 and TRBJ2-5, is EAGVAQSPRYKIIEKRQSVAFWCNPISGHATLYWYQQILGQGPKLLIQFQNNGVVDDSQLPKDRFSAERLKGVDSTLKIQPAKLEDSAVYLCASSFQGASTFEQQYFGPGTRLLVL.

This clonotype was recorded only once. The CDR3 region has the DNA TGTGCCAGCAGTTTAAGGACCCTCTTAGCGAGAACTAGCACAGATACGCAGTATTTT. It is translated as CASSLRTLLARTSTDTQYF. V is TRBV12-3 or TRBV12-4 and J is TRBJ2-3, with D possibly TRBD2 on 5 matching bases. Between the trimmed V and J ends, which lost 2 bases and 0 bases, there was a span of 21 bases. This CDR3 has 19 residues.

Only a few counts were recorded for this clonotype. This chain joins TRBV7-2 and TRBJ2-1; TRBD2 matches at 8 bases. V gave up 4 bases and J gave up 7 bases; unmatched junction bases: 3. CDR3 size: 13 residues. Germline-derived CDR1 and CDR2 are SGHTA and FQGNSA. Here the CDR3 reads CASSSIAGNEQFF. CDR3 nucleotides: TGTGCCAGCAGCTCGATAGCGGGGAATGAGCAGTTCTTC.

The chain links TRBV7-3 to TRBJ2-4; possibly TRBD1 or TRBD2 for D (6 bases each). The length of the CDR3 is 17 residues. The V gene's germline CDR1 is SGHTA and CDR2 FQGTGA. Trimming removed 4 bases from V and 13 bases from J, with 29 bases in between. As DNA, the CDR3 is TGTGCCAGCAGCTCGATACCCGGGGGCCGTATCCAAAACACCCAGTACTTC. Amino acids: CASSSIPGGRIQNTQYF.

The chain links TRBV12-3 or TRBV12-4 to TRBJ2-5; the match to TRBD2 covers 8 bases. The V and J ends lost 6 bases and 6 bases, in that order; junction bases with no gene match: 9. CDR3 length equals 14 residues. CDR3 amino acids: CASSPRREEKTQYF. Written as DNA, the CDR3 is TGTGCCAGCAGCCCGCGGCGGGAGGAGAAGACCCAGTACTTC.

This clonotype is classed as medium-sized. This chain uses TRBV7-6 with TRBJ2-3; tentatively, D is TRBD1 (6 bases). The germline V gene has CDR1 SGHVS and CDR2 FNYEAQ. The CDR3 loop spans 15 amino acids. Trimming took 5 bases from V and 5 from J, leaving 17 bases between them. The CDR3, as DNA: TGTGCCAGCAGCGATAGCTCAGGGGCGGGAGATACGCAGTATTTT. Protein: CASSDSSGAGDTQYF.

The table lists this clonotype with many counts. The junction shows a germline mismatch at one end, possibly a read error. The chain has TRBV7-2 and TRBJ2-3; 9 bases match TRBD2. The CDR3 is made up of 15 amino acids. Germline V gives CDR1 SGHTA, CDR2 FQGNSA. This CDR3 is CASSLAGVGADTQYF. The CDR3 DNA is TGTGCCAGCAGTTTAGCGGGAGTGGGGGCGGATACGCAGTATTTT.

Points on this clonotype: At one end, the junction sequence differs from germline, possibly due to a read error. The chain joins TRBV7-3 to TRBJ2-5; 7 positions match TRBD1. The CDR3 contains 16 residues. Germline V CDR1 and CDR2: SGHTA, FQGTGA. Written as DNA, the CDR3 is TGTGCCAGCAGCGGCACAGGGGCCTCAAATAAGGAGACGCAGTACTTC. It encodes CASSGTGASNKETQYF.

As regards this clonotype: The junction does not match germline at one end; this may be a read error. The V call is TRBV7-2, the J call TRBJ2-4, with 7 nucleotides matching TRBD1. This CDR3 contains 14 residues. Germline CDR1 reads SGHTA; CDR2 reads FQGNSA. The CDR3: CASSPPRTGNTQYF. In DNA form, the CDR3 reads TGTGCCAGCAGCCCACCCCGGACAGGAAACACTCAGTACTTC.